This T cell receptor beta chain comes out of a study of shared clonotypes between healthy human individuals. The V and J ends lost 5 bases and 6 bases respectively, with 20 bases between them. The CDR3 is 15 residues long. Germline assignment: CDR1 LNHDA and CDR2 SQIVND (reference sequence). Study-wide points: Tissue TCR repertoires likely differ from these blood-only repertoires.

CD45RO-negative, CCR7-positively selected cells formed the naive CD8 fraction, excluding terminally differentiated effector memory CD45RA+ cells. As to this clone: Its antigen remains unknown.

Data came from immunoSEQ multiplex PCR; TCRdb stores just in-frame clones and leaves some out. The sample lists approximately 590,000 clones; around 95% were seen once. Sequencing was carried out using naive CD8+ T cells sorted from blood. The sequence derives from a woman in her twenties or thirties in good health. The chain links TRBV19 to TRBJ2-7, with D perhaps matching TRBD1 (6 bases). The CDR3 reads CASSLSQGSFGEQYF. Here the CDR3 DNA reads TGTGCCAGTAGTTTATCACAGGGATCGTTCGGCGAGCAGTACTTC.